The 13 T cell receptor beta chains below come from one sample, sequenced in a study of radiation and T cells in renal cell carcinoma. The time point was: baseline pretreatment blood. Treatment meaning: 15 Gy SBRT to primary tumor, nephrectomy 4 weeks later. Generated by immunoSEQ multiplex PCR, the TCRdb table keeps only in-frame clones and is missing some. The sample has approximately 150,000 clones, approximately 82% seen once; the top ten hold roughly a quarter. Sample: blood, taken from a patient whose treatment included radiotherapy and nephrectomy. The receptor set was obtained from a woman between 50 and 59 years old with renal cell carcinoma.

The chain combines TRBV10-3 with TRBJ2-3, with D perhaps TRBD1 or TRBD2 (5 bases each). Germline CDR1 reads ENHRY; CDR2 reads SYGVKD. V was shortened by 2 bases and J by 0 bases, with 9 bases between the two germline ends. CDR3 length: 15 residues. For the CDR3, the DNA is TGTGCCATCAGTGAGCAGGGACCTAGCACAGATACGCAGTATTTT. Its protein is CAISEQGPSTDTQYF.

The rearrangement links TRBV19 to TRBJ2-3; D unresolved. This CDR3 has 11 amino acids. The V gene lost 6 bases and the J gene lost 4 bases, with 5 bases spanning the gap. CDR1 LNHDA and CDR2 SQIVND come from the germline V gene (reference sequence). For the CDR3, the DNA is TGTGCCAGTAGCCTATCAGATACGCAGTATTTT. Translated: CASSLSDTQYF.

The rearrangement uses TRBV11-2 and TRBJ2-7, with TRBD1 matching over 11 bases. The CDR3 is 14 residues long. Germline V CDR1 and CDR2: SGHAT, FQNNGV. V lost 4 bases, J lost 4 bases, and 3 bases stayed unmatched. The CDR3 nucleotides read TGTGCCAGCAGCTCGGACAGGGGGCGATACGAGCAGTACTTC. Protein: CASSSDRGRYEQYF.

The chain uses TRBV6-6 and TRBJ2-2, with unresolved D. The germline V gene encodes CDR1 MNHNY and CDR2 SVGAGI (reference sequence). The CDR3 length is 13 residues. Trimming stripped 0 bases from V and 7 bases from J, with 6 bases between. In nucleotides, the CDR3 is TGTGCCAGCAGTTACTCACAGCGCGGGGAGCTGTTTTTT. It codes for CASSYSQRGELFF.

This clone appeared once. The chain recombines TRBV6-1 with TRBJ2-5; D unclear. The CDR3 is 12 residues long. V was pared by 5 bases and J by 4 bases, with 8 bases between. Per germline, CDR1 MNHNS and CDR2 SASEGT. The CDR3 DNA is TGTGCCAGCAGTCCCGTGGGAGAGACCCAGTACTTC. Translated, it gives CASSPVGETQYF.

This rearrangement joins TRBV30 to TRBJ1-2, with 10 bases matching TRBD1. Trimming took 1 base from V and 5 from J; bases not matched to a gene: 10. The CDR3 covers 16 residues. The germline CDR1 and CDR2 sequences are GTSNPN and SVGIG (reference sequence). The CDR3 DNA reads as TGTGCCTGGAGTGGGGGGACAGGGGTTATAGGATATGGCTACACCTTC. This translates into CAWSGGTGVIGYGYTF.

The CDR3 reads CASSYRTGGVRTEAFF. For the CDR3, the DNA is TGTGCCAGCAGTTACCGGACAGGGGGCGTTCGAACTGAAGCTTTCTTT. This rearrangement joins TRBV6-6 to TRBJ1-1, with 11 bases aligning to TRBD1. CDR3 length: 16 amino acids. Germline assignment: CDR1 MNHNY and CDR2 SVGAGI (reference sequence). V trimming: 2 bases; J trimming: 5 bases; junction bases outside the gene matches: 7.

This clone has a single count. The chain uses TRBV19 and TRBJ1-2; 8 positions agree with TRBD1. The CDR3 is 15 amino acids. Trimming took 8 bases from V and 3 from J; bases not matched to a gene: 11. CDR1 is LNHDA, CDR2 SQIVND, per germline (reference sequence). CDR3: CASLYRTGLDYGYTF. DNA of the CDR3: TGTGCCAGTCTATATAGGACAGGGCTGGACTATGGCTACACCTTC.

The chain carries TRBV6-6 and TRBJ2-2, with D perhaps TRBD1 (6 bases). The length of the CDR3 is 16 residues. Germline-derived CDR1 and CDR2 are MNHNY and SVGAGI (reference sequence). Trimming pared 5 bases from V and 2 bases from J, leaving 15 bases between. This CDR3 is CASSPLDSQNTGELFF. The CDR3 DNA reads TGTGCCAGCAGTCCCCTGGACAGCCAAAACACCGGGGAGCTGTTTTTT.

This rearrangement joins TRBV11-3 to TRBJ2-1, with D perhaps TRBD1 (6 bases). This CDR3 spans 14 amino acids. The V gene lost 6 bases and the J gene lost 5 bases, with 14 bases spanning the gap. Germline V gene data show CDR1 as SGHNT and CDR2 as YENEEA. For the CDR3, the DNA is TGTGCCAGCAGTCACTGGGGGCTCGACAATGAGCAGTTCTTC. This gives the protein CASSHWGLDNEQFF.

V gene TRBV27 combines with J gene TRBJ1-5; D unresolved. CDR1 and CDR2 (germline): MNHEY, SMNVEV (reference sequence). The CDR3 loop spans 16 amino acids. Trimming pared 2 bases from V and 4 bases from J, leaving 15 bases between. The CDR3 loop reads CASSLLGATGNQPQHF. Written as DNA, the CDR3 is TGTGCCAGCAGTTTACTCGGAGCTACTGGGAATCAGCCCCAGCATTTT.

The genes are TRBV5-1 and TRBJ2-7; D is undetermined. The CDR3 is 16 amino acids. Trimming took 0 bases from V and 4 from J, leaving 17 bases between them. Germline V gives CDR1 SGHRS, CDR2 YFSETQ. For the CDR3, the DNA is TGCGCCAGCAGCTTGGCCTGGCAGGTAGAGAGATACGAGCAGTACTTC. Encoded protein: CASSLAWQVERYEQYF.

This clone showed up just a few times. The chain links TRBV7-2 to TRBJ1-2; D is unclear. Germline CDR1 is SGHTA and CDR2 is FQGNSA. The CDR3 contains 13 residues. V lost 0 bases, J lost 3 bases, and 5 bases lay in between. CDR3 region: CASSLAGDYGYTF. The CDR3 nucleotides read TGTGCCAGCAGCTTAGCTGGGGACTATGGCTACACCTTC.